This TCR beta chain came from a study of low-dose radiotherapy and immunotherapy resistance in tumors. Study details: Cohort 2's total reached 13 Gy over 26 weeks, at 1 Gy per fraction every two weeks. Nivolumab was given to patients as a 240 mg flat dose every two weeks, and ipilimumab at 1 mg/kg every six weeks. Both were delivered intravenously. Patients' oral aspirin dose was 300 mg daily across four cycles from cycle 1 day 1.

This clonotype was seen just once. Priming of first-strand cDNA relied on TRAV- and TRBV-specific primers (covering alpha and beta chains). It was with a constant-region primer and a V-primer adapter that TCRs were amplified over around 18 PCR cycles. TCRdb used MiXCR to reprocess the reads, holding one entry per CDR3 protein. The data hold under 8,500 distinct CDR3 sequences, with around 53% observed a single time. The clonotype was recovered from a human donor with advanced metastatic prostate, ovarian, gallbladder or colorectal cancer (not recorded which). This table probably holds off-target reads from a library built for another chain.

The CDR3 sequence is CASSQGQNNEQFF. DNA of the CDR3: TGTGCCAGCAGCCAAGGACAAAACAATGAGCAGTTCTTC. V gene TRBV3-1 combines with J gene TRBJ2-1, with D unresolved. Trimming took 1 base from V and 5 from J, leaving 6 bases between them. The CDR3 is 13 amino acids. CDR1 and CDR2 (germline): LGHDT, YNNKEL (reference sequence).